The present entry profiles one T cell receptor beta chain with its context. Thyroid surgery was preceded by no treatment in any patient. There are 14 residues in the CDR3. V lost 6 bases to trimming and J lost 3 bases; unmatched junction nucleotides: 9. The germline CDR1 and CDR2 sequences are DFQATT and SNEGSKA (reference sequence). These data are taken from a study of metastatic and nonmetastatic thyroid tumors. TCRdb reassembled clones from the PCR reads with MiXCR. The sample has some 21,000 clones, roughly 27% seen once. The specimen was blood. V usage is TRBV20-1 and J usage is TRBJ1-2, with 8 positions matching TRBD1. The sequence was collected from a male donor with papillary thyroid cancer or a benign thyroid nodule (not recorded which). Some clones in this sample may be carry-over from other donors' samples. CDR3 bases: TGCAGTGCCCTTACAGGGGGATCAGACTATGGCTACACCTTC. This translates into CSALTGGSDYGYTF.